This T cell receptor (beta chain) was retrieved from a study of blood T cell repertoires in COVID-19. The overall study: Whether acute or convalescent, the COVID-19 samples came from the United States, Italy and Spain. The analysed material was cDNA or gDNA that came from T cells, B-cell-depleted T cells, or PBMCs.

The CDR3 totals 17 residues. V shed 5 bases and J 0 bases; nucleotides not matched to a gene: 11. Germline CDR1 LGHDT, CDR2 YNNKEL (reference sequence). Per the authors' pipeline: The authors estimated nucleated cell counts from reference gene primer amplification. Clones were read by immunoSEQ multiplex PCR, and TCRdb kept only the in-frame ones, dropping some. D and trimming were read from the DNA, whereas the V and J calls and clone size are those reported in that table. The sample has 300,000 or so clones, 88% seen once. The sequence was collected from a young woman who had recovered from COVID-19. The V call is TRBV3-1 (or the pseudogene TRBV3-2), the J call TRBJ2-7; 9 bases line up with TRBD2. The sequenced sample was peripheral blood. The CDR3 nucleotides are TGTGCCAGCAGCTTCCTTAGTAGCGGGGGCGCCTCCTACGAGCAGTACTTC. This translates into CASSFLSSGGASYEQYF.